Below, 30 T cell receptor beta chains from the same sample are listed, as sequenced in a study of cytotoxic CD8 clonotypes in ibrutinib-treated CLL. Some clones are missing from TCRdb's copy, which holds only in-frame ones; the method was immunoSEQ multiplex PCR. The sample contains a few hundred thousand clones, roughly 80% of which appear only once. Specimen: PBMCs, collected before ibrutinib treatment. The receptors here all came from a human donor with chronic lymphocytic leukemia.

The chain uses TRBV4-2 and TRBJ2-7; unclear D gene. The V and J ends lost 0 bases and 5 bases respectively, with 8 bases between them. This CDR3 has 13 residues. In germline, CDR1 is LGHNA, CDR2 YNFKEQ. In DNA form, the CDR3 reads TGTGCCAGCAGCCAAGATGCTGGGGACGAGCAGTACTTC. Translated, it gives CASSQDAGDEQYF.

The chain joins TRBV5-6 to TRBJ2-5; TRBD1 agrees at 8 bases. Per germline, CDR1 SGHDT and CDR2 YYEEEE. The CDR3 contains 14 residues. The ends lost 4 bases at V and 4 bases at J; junction bases unmatched: 6. The CDR3 reads CASSIRQGSETQYF. CDR3 nucleotide sequence: TGTGCCAGCAGCATCAGACAGGGGTCAGAGACCCAGTACTTC.

CDR3 residues: CASSFEEMQGWTYEQYF. CDR3 bases: TGTGCCAGCAGCTTTGAGGAGATGCAGGGGTGGACCTACGAGCAGTACTTC. The rearrangement uses TRBV11-3 and TRBJ2-7; perhaps TRBD1 as D (6 bases). In germline, CDR1 is SGHNT, CDR2 YENEEA. The V gene lost 3 bases and the J gene lost 2 bases, with 20 bases spanning the gap. This CDR3 has 17 amino acids.

CDR3 loop: CASSLRQTYGYTF. Here the CDR3 DNA reads TGTGCCAGCAGTTTAAGACAGACCTATGGCTACACCTTC. The chain recombines TRBV28 with TRBJ1-2, with D maybe TRBD1 (5 bases). Per germline, CDR1 MDHEN and CDR2 SYDVKM. The CDR3 totals 13 residues. The germline V and J ends were trimmed by 2 bases and 4 bases, with 8 bases remaining between them.

This chain joins TRBV5-4 and TRBJ1-4; D is perhaps TRBD1 (5 bases). Germline CDR1 and CDR2: SGHNT and YYREEE (reference sequence). Trimming removed 10 bases from V and 5 bases from J, with 12 bases in between. The CDR3 consists of 12 residues. Written as DNA, the CDR3 is TGTGCCGGGGGGGTCCCGAATGAAAAACTGTTTTTT. It encodes CAGGVPNEKLFF.

This clone has only one observation. The chain is built from TRBV6-4 and TRBJ2-1; the match to TRBD2 covers 8 bases. CDR1 is MRHNA and CDR2 is SNTAGT in the germline V gene. V lost 4 bases and J lost 8; bases outside the gene matches: 7. The CDR3 spans 14 residues. The CDR3 sequence: CASSVEIAGHEQFF. Written as DNA, the CDR3 is TGTGCCAGCAGTGTGGAAATAGCGGGACATGAGCAGTTCTTC.

V is TRBV5-4 and J is TRBJ2-3, with 8 bases fitting TRBD2. Unmatched junction bases numbered 5, after V lost 2 bases and J lost 0 bases. Looked up from germline, CDR1 is SGHNT and CDR2 is YYREEE (reference sequence). The CDR3 contains 16 residues. The CDR3 DNA sequence: TGTGCCAGCAGCTTAGATAGCGGGACTAGCACAGATACGCAGTATTTT. It encodes CASSLDSGTSTDTQYF.

This clone was seen only a few times. The rearrangement joins TRBV5-1 to TRBJ2-3; D call uncertain. Trimming took 0 bases from V and 0 from J, leaving 2 bases between them. CDR1 SGHRS and CDR2 YFSETQ come from the germline V gene. The CDR3 covers 13 residues. For the CDR3, the DNA is TGCGCCAGCAGCTTGGACAGCACAGATACGCAGTATTTT. This gives the protein CASSLDSTDTQYF.

This clone has only a few counts. V usage is TRBV28 and J usage is TRBJ2-7; a possible D gene is TRBD2 (5 bases). Germline values: CDR1 MDHEN, CDR2 SYDVKM. CDR3 size: 11 residues. Trimming took off 7 bases at V and 6 bases at J, with 10 bases between the two ends. The CDR3 DNA sequence: TGTGCCAGCAATTTGGGGAGCGAGCAGTACTTC. It specifies CASNLGSEQYF.

The J gene is TRBJ2-1, the V gene TRBV30, with TRBD2 matching over 12 bases. Germline CDR1 is GTSNPN and CDR2 is SVGIG (reference sequence). The CDR3 runs to 16 residues. Germline trimming cut 0 bases from V and 7 bases from J; bases unmatched to any gene: 7. Here the CDR3 reads CAWSVPGTSGQNEQFF. In DNA form, the CDR3 reads TGTGCCTGGAGTGTACCTGGGACTAGCGGGCAAAATGAGCAGTTCTTC.

CDR3 nucleotides: TGTGCCAGCAGCCGTGAAAGACAGGGAAGATATGGCTACACCTTC. Translated: CASSRERQGRYGYTF. The rearrangement joins TRBV5-6 to TRBJ1-2; 7 bases match TRBD1. Looked up from germline, CDR1 is SGHDT and CDR2 is YYEEEE. This CDR3 is built from 15 residues. J lost 5 bases, V lost 4 bases, and 11 bases had no gene match. Full variable domain (remainder filled in from reference TRBV5-6 and TRBJ1-2): DAGVTQSPTHLIKTRGQQVTLRCSPKSGHDTVSWYQQALGQGPQFIFQYYEEEERQRGNFPDRFSGHQFPNYSSELNVNALLLGDSALYLCASSRERQGRYGYTFGSGTRLTVV.

This clone has just one count. The chain has TRBV9 and TRBJ1-4; 7 bases are shared with TRBD1. This CDR3 is 16 amino acids long. The V gene end was trimmed by 0 bases and the J gene end by 4 bases; junction bases not matched to a gene: 6. CDR1 is SGDLS, CDR2 YYNGEE, per germline. This CDR3 reads CASSVGIRDSNEKLFF. The CDR3 DNA reads as TGTGCCAGCAGCGTAGGGATCCGGGACAGTAATGAAAAACTGTTTTTT.

J is TRBJ2-7 and V is TRBV7-2; D not certain. V lost 2 bases and J 1 base, leaving 9 bases between the germline ends. The CDR3 spans 14 residues. Germline CDR1 and CDR2: SGHTA and FQGNSA. The CDR3 region has the DNA TGTGCCAGCAGCTTACTCCTAGAGTCCTACGAGCAGTACTTC. Translated: CASSLLLESYEQYF. Based on the CDR3 plus reference TRBV7-2 and TRBJ2-7, the full variable domain is GAGVSQSPSNKVTEKGKDVELRCDPISGHTALYWYRQSLGQGLEFLIYFQGNSAPDKSGLPSDRFSAERTGGSVSTLTIQRTQQEDSAVYLCASSLLLESYEQYFGPGTRLTVT.

V is TRBV6-6 and J is TRBJ2-7, with 9 bases identical to TRBD2. Germline CDR1 is MNHNY and CDR2 is SVGAGI (reference sequence). This CDR3 contains 14 residues. The ends lost 7 bases at V and 3 bases at J; junction bases unmatched: 7. The CDR3 nucleotides are TGTGCCAGCATGAGACTAGCGGACCACTACGAGCAGTACTTC. Protein product: CASMRLADHYEQYF.

Turning to this clone: Other DNA sequences in this sample translate to the same CDR3. The V call is TRBV18, the J call TRBJ1-1; no clear D. Germline lookup yields CDR1 KGHSH and CDR2 LQKENI. The CDR3 totals 13 residues. Trimming pared 6 bases from V and 0 bases from J, leaving 8 bases between. This CDR3 is CASSPRVNTEAFF. The CDR3, as DNA: TGTGCCAGCTCCCCGCGGGTGAACACTGAAGCTTTCTTT.

In the case of this clone: The same CDR3 arises from other DNA sequences in this sample as well. The chain joins TRBV5-1 to TRBJ2-3; D unclear. The CDR3 runs to 13 residues. Germline V gives CDR1 SGHRS, CDR2 YFSETQ. Trimming pared 1 base from V and 3 bases from J, leaving 6 bases between. CDR3 sequence: CASSLKGTDTQYF. CDR3 nucleotides: TGCGCCAGCAGCTTGAAGGGAACAGATACGCAGTATTTT. The whole variable domain, remainder taken from reference TRBV5-1 and TRBJ2-3, is KAGVTQTPRYLIKTRGQQVTLSCSPISGHRSVSWYQQTPGQGLQFLFEYFSETQRNKGNFPGRFSGRQFSNSRSEMNVSTLELGDSALYLCASSLKGTDTQYFGPGTRLTVL.

Only one count was recorded for this clone. This CDR3 reads CASTRQAPQETQYF. Written as DNA, the CDR3 is TGCGCCAGCACCCGACAGGCCCCCCAAGAGACCCAGTACTTC. This rearrangement joins TRBV5-1 to TRBJ2-5; the D gene is possibly TRBD1 (6 bases). Germline V gene lookup returns CDR1 SGHRS and CDR2 YFSETQ. CDR3 size: 14 residues. V gave up 6 bases and J gave up 1 base, with 13 bases separating them.

With respect to this clone: This CDR3 is also generated by other DNA sequences in the sample. The chain recombines TRBV27 with TRBJ1-1, with 7 bases matching TRBD1. Germline CDR1 is MNHEY and CDR2 is SMNVEV (reference sequence). With 6 bases clipped from V and 1 base from J, the junction kept 2 bases outside the gene matches. This CDR3 contains 13 residues. This CDR3 is CASSRQGNTEAFF. As DNA, the CDR3 is TGTGCCAGCAGCCGACAGGGGAACACTGAAGCTTTCTTT.

The chain recombines TRBV6-6 with TRBJ2-5; the D is unclear. Germline V gene sequence: CDR1 MNHNY, CDR2 SVGAGI (reference sequence). Trimming took 2 bases from V and 4 from J, leaving 8 bases between them. This CDR3 contains 13 residues. The CDR3 DNA reads as TGTGCCAGCAGTTACGTTACTACAGAGACCCAGTACTTC. Residues: CASSYVTTETQYF.

V usage is TRBV6-1 and J usage is TRBJ2-1; possible D gene TRBD2, 6 bases. The CDR3 runs 11 residues. With 6 bases removed from V and 10 bases from J, the gap between germline ends came to 10 bases. Germline V gives CDR1 MNHNS, CDR2 SASEGT. DNA for the CDR3: TGTGCCAGCAGGGACTACTACGAGCAGTTCTTC. Translation: CASRDYYEQFF.

The V call is TRBV5-1, the J call TRBJ1-5; 8 bases agree with TRBD1. This CDR3 region has 15 residues. J lost 7 bases, V lost 2 bases, and 8 bases had no gene match. Germline V lookup: CDR1 SGHRS, CDR2 YFSETQ. The CDR3 DNA sequence: TGCGCCAGCAGCTTAGACAGGGGCGCAGGACAGCCCCAGCATTTT. Its protein product is CASSLDRGAGQPQHF.

The sample holds one count of this clone. The chain employs TRBV18 and TRBJ1-2; a possible D gene is TRBD1 (6 bases). The V end was cut by 6 bases, the J end by 3 bases, with 14 bases between. The germline CDR1 and CDR2 sequences are KGHSH and LQKENI. This CDR3 region has 14 residues. The CDR3 DNA follows: TGTGCCAGCTCCCAAACAGGGAAGGACTATGGCTACACCTTC. Translated, it gives CASSQTGKDYGYTF.

The chain carries TRBV4-2 and TRBJ2-5, with D hard to call. V was clipped by 0 bases and J by 0 bases, with 11 bases between them. The germline CDR1 and CDR2 sequences are LGHNA and YNFKEQ. The CDR3 has 16 amino acids. CDR3 protein: CASSQDWEGYQETQYF. CDR3 bases: TGTGCCAGCAGCCAAGATTGGGAAGGGTACCAAGAGACCCAGTACTTC.

The V and J genes are TRBV5-6 and TRBJ2-7; D is unclear. The V gene lost 0 bases and the J gene lost 3 bases, with 7 bases spanning the gap. Germline lookup yields CDR1 SGHDT and CDR2 YYEEEE. This CDR3 spans 13 amino acids. As DNA, the CDR3 is TGTGCCAGCAGCTTGGGTCGGATCTACGAGCAGTACTTC. Its protein is CASSLGRIYEQYF.

This chain connects TRBV27 to TRBJ2-7, with D perhaps matching TRBD1 (5 bases). The germline CDR1 and CDR2 sequences are MNHEY and SMNVEV (reference sequence). The CDR3 contains 12 residues. V lost 10 bases and J lost 0, with 10 bases in between. The CDR3 nucleotides are TGTGCCACCTCAGGGAACTCCTACGAGCAGTACTTC. This sequence encodes CATSGNSYEQYF.

This chain links TRBV5-1 with TRBJ2-5; weak D call: TRBD2 (5 bases). This CDR3 contains 14 residues. The V gene lost 5 bases and the J gene lost 5 bases, with 16 bases spanning the gap. Germline V gives CDR1 SGHRS, CDR2 YFSETQ. CDR3 protein: CASSWLHASETQYF. DNA for the CDR3: TGCGCCAGCAGTTGGCTCCATGCTAGCGAGACCCAGTACTTC.

A single count supports this clone. This rearrangement joins TRBV30 to TRBJ1-1; 7 positions match TRBD1. Trimming removed 2 bases from V and 1 base from J; junction bases left unmatched: 7. This CDR3 region has 15 residues. Per germline, CDR1 GTSNPN and CDR2 SVGIG (reference sequence). CDR3 amino acids: CAWSLGGTENTEAFF. The CDR3 nucleotides read TGTGCCTGGAGTTTAGGCGGGACAGAGAACACTGAAGCTTTCTTT. Together with reference TRBV30 and TRBJ1-1, the CDR3 gives the full variable domain: SQTIHQWPATLVQPVGSPLSLECTVEGTSNPNLYWYRQAAGRGLQLLFYSVGIGQISSEVPQNLSASRPQDRQFILSSKKLLLSDSGFYLCAWSLGGTENTEAFFGQGTRLTVV.

The chain joins TRBV27 to TRBJ1-5; 8 nucleotides line up with TRBD1. The CDR3 covers 15 residues. The ends lost 4 bases at V and 1 base at J; junction bases unmatched: 3. Germline V gene sequence: CDR1 MNHEY, CDR2 SMNVEV (reference sequence). CDR3 DNA sequence: TGTGCCAGCAGTTCAGGGGGCGTGAGCAATCAGCCCCAGCATTTT. Its protein is CASSSGGVSNQPQHF.

The rearrangement uses TRBV5-1 and TRBJ2-3; TRBD1 aligns across 9 bases. After removal of 4 bases from V and 6 bases from J, the junction contained 6 bases not matched to a gene. Germline CDR1 SGHRS, CDR2 YFSETQ. The CDR3 has 14 residues. The CDR3 sequence: CASSPDRGVDTQYF. CDR3 nucleotide sequence: TGCGCCAGCAGCCCGGACAGGGGAGTGGATACGCAGTATTTT. Drawing the rest from reference TRBV5-1 and TRBJ2-3, the complete variable domain is KAGVTQTPRYLIKTRGQQVTLSCSPISGHRSVSWYQQTPGQGLQFLFEYFSETQRNKGNFPGRFSGRQFSNSRSEMNVSTLELGDSALYLCASSPDRGVDTQYFGPGTRLTVL.

V gene TRBV4-3 combines with J gene TRBJ2-1; TRBD2 matches at 11 bases. The length of the CDR3 is 17 residues. The J segment lost 8 bases and the V segment lost 0 bases, leaving 9 bases of the junction unmatched. Germline lookup yields CDR1 LGHNA and CDR2 YSLEER. The CDR3 protein is CASSQDRRTSGFHEQFF. The CDR3 coding sequence is TGCGCCAGCAGCCAAGACCGCCGGACTAGCGGGTTCCATGAGCAGTTCTTC.